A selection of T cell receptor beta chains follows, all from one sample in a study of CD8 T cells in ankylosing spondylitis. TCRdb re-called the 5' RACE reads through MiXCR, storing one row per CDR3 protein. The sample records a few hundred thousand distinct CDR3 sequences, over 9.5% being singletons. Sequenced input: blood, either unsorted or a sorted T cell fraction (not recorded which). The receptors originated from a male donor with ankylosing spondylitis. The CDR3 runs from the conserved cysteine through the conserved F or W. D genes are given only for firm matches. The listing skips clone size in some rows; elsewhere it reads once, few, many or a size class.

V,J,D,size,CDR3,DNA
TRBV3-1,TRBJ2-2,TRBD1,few,CASSRGQVTGELFF,TGTGCCAGCAGCCGAGGACAGGTCACCGGGGAGCTGTTTTTT
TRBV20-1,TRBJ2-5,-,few,CSARNQETQYF,TGCAGTGCTAGGAATCAAGAGACCCAGTACTTC
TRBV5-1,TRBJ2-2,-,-,CASSLRESATGELSF,TGCGCCAGCAGCTTACGGGAGTCGGCCACCGGGGAGCTGTCTTTT
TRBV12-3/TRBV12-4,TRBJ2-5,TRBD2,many,CASNEAGGIGTQYF,TGTGCCAGCAACGAGGCCGGGGGGATCGGGACCCAGTACTTC
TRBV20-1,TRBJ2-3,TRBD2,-,CSARTSGSDTQYF,TGCAGTGCTAGGACTAGCGGGTCAGATACGCAGTATTTT
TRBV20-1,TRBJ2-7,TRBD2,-,CSARDPLGGRKYEQYF,TGCAGTGCTAGAGACCCCTTGGGCGGGAGAAAATACGAGCAGTACTTC
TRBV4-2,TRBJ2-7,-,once,CASSHLSSDPSYEQYF,TGTGCCAGCAGCCATCTTTCTAGCGACCCCTCCTACGAGCAGTACTTC
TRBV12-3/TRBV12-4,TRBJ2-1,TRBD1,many,CASSLGTGPNEQFF,TGTGCCAGCAGTTTGGGGACAGGGCCCAATGAGCAGTTCTTC
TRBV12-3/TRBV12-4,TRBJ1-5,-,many,CASSPSTGAVIKPQHF,TGTGCCAGCAGTCCTTCGACAGGTGCTGTTATTAAGCCCCAGCATTTT
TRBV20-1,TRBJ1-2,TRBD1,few,CSAPDRQGTARNYGYTF,TGCAGTGCCCCGGATAGACAGGGTACGGCCCGAAACTATGGCTACACCTTC
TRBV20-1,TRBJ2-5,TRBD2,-,CSATPWVAGERETQYF,TGCAGTGCTACTCCCTGGGTAGCGGGAGAGCGGGAGACCCAGTACTTC
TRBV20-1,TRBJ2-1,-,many,CSARKDSYNEQFF,TGCAGTGCTAGAAAAGATTCTTACAATGAGCAGTTCTTC
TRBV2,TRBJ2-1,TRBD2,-,CASSDLAGDNEQFF,TGTGCCAGCAGTGATTTAGCGGGAGACAATGAGCAGTTCTTC
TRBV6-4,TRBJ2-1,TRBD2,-,CASRRLAGGNAEQFF,TGTGCCAGCAGAAGACTAGCGGGAGGGAACGCTGAGCAGTTCTTC
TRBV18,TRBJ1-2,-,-,CASSPSAVPNYGYTF,TGTGCCAGCTCACCTTCGGCAGTCCCTAACTATGGCTACACCTTC
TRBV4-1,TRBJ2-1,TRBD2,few,CASEREGHNEQFF,TGCGCCAGCGAGCGGGAGGGCCACAATGAGCAGTTCTTC
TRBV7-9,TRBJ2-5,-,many,CASSLLDRIQETQYF,TGTGCCAGCAGCTTACTGGACCGAATCCAAGAGACCCAGTACTTC
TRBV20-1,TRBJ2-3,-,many,CSARDRGGTDTQYF,TGCAGTGCTAGAGACAGGGGAGGCACAGATACGCAGTATTTT
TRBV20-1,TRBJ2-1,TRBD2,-,CSAPPPGLAGNEQFF,TGCAGTGCCCCACCCCCGGGACTAGCGGGGAATGAGCAGTTCTTC
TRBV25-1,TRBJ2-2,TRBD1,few,CASSAPGTGDVGELFF,TGTGCCAGCAGTGCCCCCGGGACAGGGGACGTTGGGGAGCTGTTTTTT
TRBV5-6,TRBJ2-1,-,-,CASSKLADSYNEQFF,TGTGCCAGCAGCAAGCTAGCGGACAGCTACAATGAGCAGTTCTTC
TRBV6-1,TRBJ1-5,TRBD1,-,CASYRDRGSNQPQHF,TGTGCCAGCTACCGGGACAGGGGAAGCAATCAGCCCCAGCATTTT
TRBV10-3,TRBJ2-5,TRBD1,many,CATNPGQGGKETQYF,TGTGCCACGAATCCGGGACAGGGGGGGAAAGAGACCCAGTACTTC
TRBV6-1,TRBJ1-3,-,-,CASSEFTGSGNTIYF,TGTGCCAGCAGTGAATTCACAGGGTCTGGAAACACCATATATTTT
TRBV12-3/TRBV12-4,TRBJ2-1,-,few,CASSSRDNEQFF,TGTGCCAGCAGCTCTAGAGACAATGAGCAGTTCTTC
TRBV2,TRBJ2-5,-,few,CASNLILGETQYF,TGTGCCAGCAATTTGATCCTGGGAGAGACCCAGTACTTC
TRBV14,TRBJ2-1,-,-,CASSQEMGFYNEQFF,TGTGCCAGCAGCCAAGAAATGGGATTCTACAATGAGCAGTTCTTC
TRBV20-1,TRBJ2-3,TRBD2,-,CSARDLREGTDTQYF,TGCAGTGCTAGAGATCTGCGGGAGGGCACAGATACGCAGTATTTT
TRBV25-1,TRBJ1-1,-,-,CASTPGGLSEAFF,TGTGCCAGCACCCCCGGAGGTCTGTCTGAAGCTTTCTTT
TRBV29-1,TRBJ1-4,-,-,CSVVSFNEKLFF,TGCAGCGTTGTTAGTTTTAATGAAAAACTGTTTTTT
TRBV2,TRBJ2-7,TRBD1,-,CASSVPADRGDEQYF,TGTGCCAGCAGTGTCCCCGCGGACAGGGGAGACGAGCAGTACTTC
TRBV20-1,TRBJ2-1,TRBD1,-,CSAPGTGPYNEQFF,TGCAGTGCCCCCGGGACAGGGCCCTACAATGAGCAGTTCTTC
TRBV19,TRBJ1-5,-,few,CASSIEPTSLIRGRLKPQHF,TGTGCCAGTAGTATAGAGCCAACCTCCCTTATCAGGGGACGCCTGAAGCCCCAGCATTTT